This T cell receptor (beta chain) came from a study of PD-1 blockade in classical Hodgkin lymphoma. Broader study findings: The authors have not defined what causes the repertoire differences, possibly disease activity or prior therapy. Newly diagnosed patients and complete responders had comparable diversity at baseline. Baseline TCR diversity was reportedly lower in newly diagnosed patients than in healthy donors. It was reported as lower still in relapsed/refractory patients. Compared with baseline, CD4+ but not CD8+ TCR diversity had risen significantly by C4D1.

Notes on this clone: Its specificity is not known.

TCRdb keeps only in-frame clones here, not all; method: immunoSEQ multiplex PCR. This sample has 89,000 or so clones, with nearly 95% found just once. Each of the patients experienced relapse following autologous stem cell transplantation, and their brentuximab vedotin exposure differed. The receptor was isolated from a human donor with classical Hodgkin lymphoma. The specimen comprised peripheral blood mononuclear cells (PBMCs), sampled before the second cycle of nivolumab.

The CDR3 DNA follows: TGTGCCAGCAGCTTAGCGCGACTAGCGGGAGGGGGTGAGCAGTTCTTC. This encodes CASSLARLAGGGEQFF. The V call is TRBV7-9, the J call TRBJ2-1; 14 bases align to TRBD2. This CDR3 spans 16 amino acids. Trimming cost V 0 bases and J 9 bases; bases outside gene matches: 4. The germline CDR1 and CDR2 sequences are SEHNR and FQNEAQ (reference sequence).